What follows are 18 T cell receptor beta chains derived from one specimen sequenced in a study of cytomegalovirus exposure and HLA in healthy donors. The study ran its PCR with 60 Vbeta and 13 Jbeta primers. Assay used: immunoSEQ multiplex PCR; TCRdb lists only in-frame clones, some missing. The data show about 200,000 clones, 75% to 85% seen once. The specimen sequenced was PBMCs. The origin of the receptors is a male donor in good health and CMV-seropositive.

The chain carries TRBV5-4 and TRBJ1-4, with 8 bases identical to TRBD1. The CDR3 contains 15 residues. Germline CDR1 and CDR2: SGHNT and YYREEE (reference sequence). Unmatched junction bases numbered 7, after V lost 4 bases and J lost 5 bases. CDR3 protein: CASSEKDRANEKLFF. The CDR3 DNA sequence: TGTGCCAGCAGCGAGAAGGACAGGGCCAATGAAAAACTGTTTTTT.

V usage is TRBV7-2 and J usage is TRBJ1-6, with D perhaps TRBD1 (5 bases). In germline, CDR1 is SGHTA, CDR2 FQGNSA. Trimming shortened V by 5 bases and J by 9 bases, and 11 bases separated the two germline ends. There are 13 residues in the CDR3. The CDR3 sequence: CASSPGQGSPLHF. The CDR3 DNA is TGTGCCAGCAGCCCAGGGCAGGGTTCACCCCTCCACTTT.

The chain recombines TRBV7-3 with TRBJ1-2; 9 bases are a match to TRBD1. The CDR3 has 13 residues. With 5 bases clipped from V and 4 bases from J, the junction kept 2 bases outside the gene matches. Germline V CDR1 and CDR2: SGHTA, FQGTGA. The CDR3 region has the DNA TGTGCCAGCAGCGTGGACAGGGGCTATGGCTACACCTTC. Its translation: CASSVDRGYGYTF.

The rearrangement joins TRBV4-2 to TRBJ2-2, with a tentative D call TRBD2 (5 bases). The germline V and J ends were trimmed by 1 base and 3 bases, with 9 bases remaining between them. The CDR3 spans 15 residues. Germline V lookup: CDR1 LGHNA, CDR2 YNFKEQ. CDR3 sequence (DNA): TGTGCCAGCAGCCAAGGAGTGGGAGACACCGGGGAGCTGTTTTTT. Its translation is CASSQGVGDTGELFF.

V usage is TRBV4-1 and J usage is TRBJ1-2; D might be TRBD1 (6 bases). CDR1 is MGHRA, CDR2 YSYEKL, per germline. Trimming pared 1 base from V and 3 bases from J, leaving 24 bases between. This CDR3 comprises 19 residues. The CDR3 loop is CASSQGVDLAGEKDYGYTF. As DNA, the CDR3 is TGCGCCAGCAGCCAAGGGGTCGACTTAGCAGGGGAAAAGGACTATGGCTACACCTTC.

The table lists this clone with a count of one. The rearrangement links TRBV19 to TRBJ2-5; 13 nucleotides match TRBD2. The V and J ends lost 4 bases and 4 bases, in that order; junction bases with no gene match: 3. CDR3 size: 15 residues. Germline V gene sequence: CDR1 LNHDA, CDR2 SQIVND (reference sequence). The CDR3, as DNA: TGTGCCAGTAGTAAGGGACTAGCGGGGAGAGAGACCCAGTACTTC. It yields the protein CASSKGLAGRETQYF.

V usage is TRBV28 and J usage is TRBJ1-6; D perhaps matches TRBD1 (5 bases). The CDR3 length is 12 residues. In germline, CDR1 is MDHEN, CDR2 SYDVKM. V was cut by 7 bases and J by 9 bases, with 10 bases left in between. In DNA, the CDR3 is TGTGCCAGCACCCAAAGGGGTTCACCCCTCCACTTT. It is translated as CASTQRGSPLHF.

This clone has just a few counts. The junction departs from the called germline gene at one end, perhaps through a read error. The J gene is TRBJ1-3, the V gene TRBV7-9; maybe TRBD1 (5 bases). This CDR3 region has 16 residues. Germline CDR1 reads SEHNR; CDR2 reads FQNEAQ (reference sequence). CDR3 coding DNA: TGTTCCAGCAGGGACTATGACACCGACTCTGGAAACACCATATATTTT. It codes for CSSRDYDTDSGNTIYF.

The rearrangement joins TRBV7-3 to TRBJ2-7; 8 nucleotides align to TRBD1. The CDR3 runs 15 residues. V shed 1 base, J shed 0 bases, and the junction held 2 bases outside the gene matches. The V gene's germline CDR1 is SGHTA and CDR2 FQGTGA. The DNA of the CDR3 is TGTGCCAGCAGCTTAAATGGACAGGGCTCCTACGAGCAGTACTTC. Translating gives CASSLNGQGSYEQYF. Using reference TRBV7-3 and TRBJ2-7 for the parts outside the CDR3, the full variable domain is GAGVSQTPSNKVTEKGKYVELRCDPISGHTALYWYRQSLGQGPEFLIYFQGTGAADDSGLPNDRFFAVRPEGSVSTLKIQRTERGDSAVYLCASSLNGQGSYEQYFGPGTRLTVT.

A note on this clone: At one end the junction does not follow the germline gene, possibly because of a read error. This chain links TRBV7-9 with TRBJ1-3; no definite D call. Germline assignment: CDR1 SEHNR and CDR2 FQNEAQ (reference sequence). The CDR3 has 17 amino acids. CDR3 sequence reads: CSSSFPFTGASGNTIYF. The CDR3 DNA reads TGTTCCAGCAGCTTTCCGTTCACGGGAGCTTCTGGAAACACCATATATTTT.

The count of this clone is one. The rearrangement links TRBV4-1 to TRBJ2-5, with 15 bases matching TRBD2. Germline loops: CDR1 MGHRA, CDR2 YSYEKL. This CDR3 spans 17 amino acids. Losses at the gene ends were 3 bases for V and 11 bases for J; bases not matched to a gene: 13. The CDR3 DNA reads TGCGCCAGCAGCCACCCGGGACTAGCGGGAGGCCGATTGGAGCAGTACTTC. As protein: CASSHPGLAGGRLEQYF.

This clone was counted between two and nine times. At the DNA level, this CDR3 is encoded by other sequences in the same sample as well. The rearrangement links TRBV9 to TRBJ1-1; possibly TRBD1 for D (6 bases). Trimming left V 3 bases short and J 1 base short, with 7 bases between. The CDR3 consists of 13 residues. Germline V gene lookup returns CDR1 SGDLS and CDR2 YYNGEE. CDR3 residues: CASSADRNTEAFF. The CDR3, as DNA: TGTGCCAGCAGCGCGGACAGGAACACTGAAGCTTTCTTT.

The chain employs TRBV10-3 and TRBJ2-2; weak D call: TRBD2 (5 bases). CDR1 ENHRY and CDR2 SYGVKD come from the germline V gene. The CDR3 has 14 residues. The V gene lost 2 bases and the J gene lost 6 bases, with 10 bases spanning the gap. The CDR3 protein is CAISEVEGSGELFF. The CDR3, as DNA: TGTGCCATCAGTGAGGTAGAGGGTTCCGGGGAGCTGTTTTTT.

This clone was detected only a few times. The rearrangement links TRBV27 to TRBJ1-1, with 7 bases matching TRBD1. Germline V gene lookup returns CDR1 MNHEY and CDR2 SMNVEV (reference sequence). This CDR3 is built from 13 residues. V was clipped by 3 bases and J by 6 bases; unmatched bases: 4. CDR3 nucleotide sequence: TGTGCCAGCAGTTTCCTTGACAGGGCTGAAGCTTTCTTT. Translated: CASSFLDRAEAFF.

This chain connects TRBV2 to TRBJ1-2, with 7 bases lining up with TRBD1. V lost 11 bases to trimming and J lost 3 bases; unmatched junction nucleotides: 12. There are 14 residues in the CDR3. Germline assignment: CDR1 SNHLY and CDR2 FYNNEI. In nucleotides, the CDR3 is TGTGCCTACAACCCCGGACAGGCCCACTATGGCTACACCTTC. This codes for CAYNPGQAHYGYTF.

The chain links TRBV7-9 to TRBJ2-7, with D tentatively TRBD1 (6 bases). V was trimmed by 7 bases and J by 3 bases, leaving 19 bases between them. This CDR3 is 15 amino acids long. Germline CDR1 and CDR2: SEHNR and FQNEAQ (reference sequence). CDR3 bases: TGTGCCAGCACCCTCACCGGGACAAGTGACTACGAGCAGTACTTC. Amino acid sequence: CASTLTGTSDYEQYF. Complete variable domain (other parts from reference TRBV7-9 and TRBJ2-7): DTGVSQNPRHKITKRGQNVTFRCDPISEHNRLYWYRQTLGQGPEFLTYFQNEAQLEKSRLLSDRFSAERPKGSFSTLEIQRTEQGDSAMYLCASTLTGTSDYEQYFGPGTRLTVT.

The chain employs TRBV7-6 and TRBJ2-3; 7 bases align to TRBD2. The ends lost 1 base at V and 2 bases at J; junction bases unmatched: 9. The CDR3 sequence is 17 residues long. From germline, CDR1 is SGHVS and CDR2 FNYEAQ. The CDR3 spells CASSLGPGGGYTDTQYF. The CDR3 nucleotides read TGTGCCAGCAGCTTAGGGCCGGGCGGGGGATACACAGATACGCAGTATTTT.

The chain employs TRBV4-3 and TRBJ1-4, with D maybe TRBD1 (5 bases). Trimming took off 3 bases at V and 5 bases at J, with 16 bases between the two ends. The CDR3 consists of 16 residues. Looked up from germline, CDR1 is LGHNA and CDR2 is YSLEER. The CDR3 nucleotides read TGCGCCAGCAGCCAGGGCCGTGACAGTGGCAATGAAAAACTGTTTTTT. Its protein is CASSQGRDSGNEKLFF.